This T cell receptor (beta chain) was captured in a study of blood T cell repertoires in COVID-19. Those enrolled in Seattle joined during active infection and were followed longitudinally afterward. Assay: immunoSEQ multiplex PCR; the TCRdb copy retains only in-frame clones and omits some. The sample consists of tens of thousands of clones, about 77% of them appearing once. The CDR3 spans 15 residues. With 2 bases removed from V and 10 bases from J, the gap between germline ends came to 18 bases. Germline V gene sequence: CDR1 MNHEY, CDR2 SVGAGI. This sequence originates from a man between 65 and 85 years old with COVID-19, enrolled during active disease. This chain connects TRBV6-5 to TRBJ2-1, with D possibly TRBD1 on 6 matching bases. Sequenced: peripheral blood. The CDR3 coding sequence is TGTGCCAGCAGTTACACCGGGACGGACAGCCGCGAGCAGTTCTTC. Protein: CASSYTGTDSREQFF.